The 19 T cell receptor beta chains reported below all come from one sample, sequenced in a study of blood T cell repertoires in COVID-19. TCRdb's table, derived via immunoSEQ multiplex PCR, lists solely in-frame clones and lacks some. The data show around 94,000 clones, 85% seen once. The sample consisted of peripheral blood. These receptors all come from a man in his fifties or sixties with acute or convalescent COVID-19.

V gene TRBV6-6 combines with J gene TRBJ1-4, with 7 bases that match TRBD1. Germline assignment: CDR1 MNHNY and CDR2 SVGAGI (reference sequence). Trimming cost V 5 bases and J 4 bases; bases outside gene matches: 4. The CDR3 loop spans 14 amino acids. The chain's CDR3 is CASSRDSRNEKLFF. As DNA, the CDR3 is TGTGCCAGCAGTCGGGACAGTCGTAATGAAAAACTGTTTTTT.

The chain combines TRBV18 with TRBJ1-4; 8 bases agree with TRBD1. Per the germline V gene, CDR1 is KGHSH and CDR2 is LQKENI. With V trimmed by 4 bases and J by 4 bases, 2 bases remained unmatched. The CDR3 runs 14 residues. In DNA form, the CDR3 reads TGTGCCAGCTCACGGACAGGGCTTAATGAAAAACTGTTTTTT. As protein: CASSRTGLNEKLFF. The whole variable domain, remainder taken from reference TRBV18 and TRBJ1-4, is NAGVMQNPRHLVRRRGQEARLRCSPMKGHSHVYWYRQLPEEGLKFMVYLQKENIIDESGMPKERFSAEFPKEGPSILRIQQVVRGDSAAYFCASSRTGLNEKLFFGSGTQLSVL.

The chain links TRBV6-5 to TRBJ2-5, with 10 bases fitting TRBD2. This CDR3 is built from 15 residues. Unmatched junction bases numbered 14, after V lost 10 bases and J lost 6 bases. Germline V gives CDR1 MNHEY, CDR2 SVGAGI. Written as DNA, the CDR3 is TGTGCCACGGCGAAGGGGCTAGCGGGAGCCCAGACCCAGTACTTC. Its protein is CATAKGLAGAQTQYF.

The table lists this clone with a count of one. CDR3 amino acids: CASSPGQAYQPQHF. The CDR3 DNA follows: TGTGCCAGCAGCCCCGGACAGGCTTATCAGCCCCAGCATTTT. The V and J genes are TRBV7-9 and TRBJ1-5; the match to TRBD1 covers 7 bases. The germline V gene has CDR1 SEHNR and CDR2 FQNEAQ (reference sequence). J lost 5 bases, V lost 5 bases, and 6 bases had no gene match. CDR3 length equals 14 residues.

The chain employs TRBV3-1 (or the pseudogene TRBV3-2) and TRBJ2-1; 9 bases are a match to TRBD2. This CDR3 has 17 residues. Germline lookup yields CDR1 LGHDT and CDR2 YNNKEL (reference sequence). Trimming at V came to 1 base and at J to 4 bases, leaving 8 bases not matched to a gene. Here the CDR3 DNA reads TGTGCCAGCAGCCAAGTGGGCGGGGGGGTGAGATACAATGAGCAGTTCTTC. Translating it yields CASSQVGGGVRYNEQFF.

This chain joins TRBV27 and TRBJ2-7; D may be TRBD2 (6 bases). The CDR3 runs to 13 residues. The V and J ends lost 6 bases and 1 base respectively, with 10 bases between them. Per germline, CDR1 MNHEY and CDR2 SMNVEV (reference sequence). CDR3 nucleotides: TGTGCCAGCAGGCGGGACGGGTCCTACGAGCAGTACTTC. Amino acids: CASRRDGSYEQYF.

This chain links TRBV10-3 with TRBJ1-5, with D unresolved. V was cut by 6 bases and J by 5 bases, with 11 bases left in between. CDR1 ENHRY and CDR2 SYGVKD come from the germline V gene. This CDR3 contains 13 residues. The CDR3, as DNA: TGTGCCATCAGCTCCCCCCCGGATCAGCCCCAGCATTTT. This gives the protein CAISSPPDQPQHF.

V usage is TRBV28 and J usage is TRBJ2-1, with a possible D match to TRBD2 (6 bases). The CDR3 totals 15 residues. V was trimmed by 2 bases and J by 8 bases, leaving 16 bases between them. Germline V gene lookup returns CDR1 MDHEN and CDR2 SYDVKM. CDR3 sequence: CASSLGTPPGYEQFF. As DNA, the CDR3 is TGTGCCAGCAGTTTAGGGACTCCGCCAGGGTATGAGCAGTTCTTC.

The gene calls are TRBV9 and TRBJ2-1, with 10 bases matching TRBD2. Germline-derived CDR1 and CDR2 are SGDLS and YYNGEE. The CDR3 consists of 16 residues. The trim removed 0 bases at V and 9 bases at J, leaving 9 bases unmatched. The CDR3 region has the DNA TGTGCCAGCAGCGTAGAAGCCGGGACTAGCGTTATTGAGCAGTTCTTC. Residues: CASSVEAGTSVIEQFF.

The J gene is TRBJ1-2, the V gene TRBV6-5; 8 positions match TRBD1. Per germline, CDR1 MNHEY and CDR2 SVGAGI. The CDR3 spans 12 residues. The V segment lost 8 bases and the J segment 7 bases; nucleotides outside the gene matches: 6. CDR3 nucleotides: TGTGCCAGCCGACAGGGGATCTCTGGCTACACCTTC. Protein product: CASRQGISGYTF.

This chain connects TRBV7-2 to TRBJ2-1; 14 nucleotides line up with TRBD2. This CDR3 is built from 15 residues. Germline CDR1 SGHTA, CDR2 FQGNSA. With V trimmed by 5 bases and J by 12 bases, 9 bases remained unmatched. Here the CDR3 reads CASSPGTSGGRGQFF. For the CDR3, the DNA is TGTGCCAGCAGCCCAGGGACTAGCGGGGGCCGAGGGCAGTTCTTC.

The V gene is TRBV7-7, the J gene TRBJ2-2; D unclear. V was trimmed by 5 bases and J by 3 bases, leaving 19 bases between them. The germline gives CDR1 SSHAT, CDR2 FNYEAQ (reference sequence). The length of the CDR3 is 17 residues. In DNA form, the CDR3 reads TGTGCCAGCAGCGCGGCCTTTGGTGGGTCTGACACCGGGGAGCTGTTTTTT. This codes for CASSAAFGGSDTGELFF.

The rearrangement joins TRBV18 to TRBJ1-4, with 8 bases fitting TRBD1. Per the germline V gene, CDR1 is KGHSH and CDR2 is LQKENI. This CDR3 region has 16 residues. Losses at the gene ends were 2 bases for V and 5 bases for J; bases not matched to a gene: 7. CDR3 in DNA: TGTGCCAGCTCACCAAGATGGACAGGGACAAATGAAAAACTGTTTTTT. Translation: CASSPRWTGTNEKLFF.

The chain employs TRBV2 and TRBJ2-1, with D perhaps TRBD2 (6 bases). The CDR3 totals 15 residues. V lost 4 bases, J lost 1 base, and 11 bases lay in between. The germline V gene encodes CDR1 SNHLY and CDR2 FYNNEI. CDR3 amino acids: CASSALAGSYNEQFF. CDR3 in DNA: TGTGCCAGCAGTGCACTTGCGGGGTCCTACAATGAGCAGTTCTTC.

The rearrangement joins TRBV9 to TRBJ1-1, with 7 bases fitting TRBD1. After removal of 5 bases from V and 1 base from J, the junction contained 8 bases not matched to a gene. CDR3 length: 15 residues. The germline gives CDR1 SGDLS, CDR2 YYNGEE. The CDR3 DNA reads as TGTGCCAGCAGTGTCCTAGGGACAGAGAACACTGAAGCTTTCTTT. Translating gives CASSVLGTENTEAFF.

The gene calls are TRBV5-4 and TRBJ2-7; 10 nucleotides line up with TRBD1. The junction had 5 bases not matched to a gene; V was cut back by 4 bases and J by 1 base. Germline V gene data show CDR1 as SGHNT and CDR2 as YYREEE (reference sequence). The CDR3 spans 15 residues. The CDR3 here is CASSTRDRGSYEQYF. The CDR3 region has the DNA TGTGCCAGCAGCACCCGGGACAGGGGTTCCTACGAGCAGTACTTC.

The V call is TRBV10-3, the J call TRBJ2-7; 11 positions agree with TRBD2. CDR3 length equals 13 residues. With 10 bases clipped from V and 6 bases from J, the junction kept 8 bases outside the gene matches. In germline, CDR1 is ENHRY, CDR2 SYGVKD. As DNA, the CDR3 is TGTGCCAGCATGACTAGCGGGGTCGGCGAGCAGTACTTC. Its translation is CASMTSGVGEQYF.

The chain carries TRBV30 and TRBJ1-1; 9 bases are a match to TRBD1. V lost 2 bases and J lost 0; bases outside the gene matches: 10. The CDR3 contains 17 residues. Germline CDR1 GTSNPN, CDR2 SVGIG (reference sequence). The CDR3 DNA reads as TGTGCCTGGAGTACTCACCGGGACAGGGCCCTGAACACTGAAGCTTTCTTT. Amino acid sequence: CAWSTHRDRALNTEAFF.

The rearrangement links TRBV7-9 to TRBJ2-1, with TRBD2 matching 10 bases. Germline V lookup: CDR1 SEHNR, CDR2 FQNEAQ (reference sequence). The CDR3 covers 16 residues. V was clipped by 3 bases and J by 5 bases; unmatched bases: 7. The CDR3 region has the DNA TGTGCCAGCAGCTTGGCCGGTGGACTAGCGGACAATGAGCAGTTCTTC. Translation gives CASSLAGGLADNEQFF. Variable domain in full (rest from reference TRBV7-9 and TRBJ2-1): DTGVSQNPRHKITKRGQNVTFRCDPISEHNRLYWYRQTLGQGPEFLTYFQNEAQLEKSRLLSDRFSAERPKGSFSTLEIQRTEQGDSAMYLCASSLAGGLADNEQFFGPGTRLTVL.